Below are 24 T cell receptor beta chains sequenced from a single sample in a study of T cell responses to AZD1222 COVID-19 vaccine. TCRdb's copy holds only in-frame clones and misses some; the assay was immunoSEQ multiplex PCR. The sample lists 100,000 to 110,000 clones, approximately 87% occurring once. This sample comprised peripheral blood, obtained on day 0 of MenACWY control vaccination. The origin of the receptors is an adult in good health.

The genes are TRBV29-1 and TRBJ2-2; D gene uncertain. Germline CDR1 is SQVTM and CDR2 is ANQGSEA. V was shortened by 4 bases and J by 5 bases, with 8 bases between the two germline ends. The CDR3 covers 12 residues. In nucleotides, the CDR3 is TGCAGCGTTGGCCTCAGGACCGGGGAGCTGTTTTTT. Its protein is CSVGLRTGELFF.

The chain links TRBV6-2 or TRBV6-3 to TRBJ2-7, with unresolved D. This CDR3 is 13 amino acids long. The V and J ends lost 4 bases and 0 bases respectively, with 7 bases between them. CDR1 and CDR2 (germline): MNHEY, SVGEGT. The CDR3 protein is CASSSASSYEQYF. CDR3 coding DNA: TGTGCCAGCAGTTCAGCGAGCTCCTACGAGCAGTACTTC.

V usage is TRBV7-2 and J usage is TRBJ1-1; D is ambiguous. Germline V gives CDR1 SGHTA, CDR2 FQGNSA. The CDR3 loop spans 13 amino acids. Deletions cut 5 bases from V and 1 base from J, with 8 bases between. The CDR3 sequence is CASSLIENTEAFF. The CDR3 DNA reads TGTGCCAGCAGCCTTATTGAGAACACTGAAGCTTTCTTT.

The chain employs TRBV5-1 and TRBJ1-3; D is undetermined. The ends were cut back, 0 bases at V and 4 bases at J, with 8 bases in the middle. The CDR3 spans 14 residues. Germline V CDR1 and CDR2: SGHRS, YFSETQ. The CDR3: CASSLGADGNTIYF. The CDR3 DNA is TGCGCCAGCAGCTTGGGGGCGGACGGAAACACCATATATTTT.

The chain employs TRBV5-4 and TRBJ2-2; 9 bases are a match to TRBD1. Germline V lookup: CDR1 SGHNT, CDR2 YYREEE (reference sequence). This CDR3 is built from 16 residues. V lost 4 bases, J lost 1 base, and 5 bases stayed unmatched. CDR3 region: CASSLLDRGNTGELFF. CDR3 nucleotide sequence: TGTGCCAGCAGCCTTTTGGACAGGGGGAACACCGGGGAGCTGTTTTTT.

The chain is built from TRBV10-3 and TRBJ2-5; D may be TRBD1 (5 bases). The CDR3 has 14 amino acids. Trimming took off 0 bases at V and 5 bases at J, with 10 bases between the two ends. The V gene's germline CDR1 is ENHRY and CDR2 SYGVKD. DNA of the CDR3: TGTGCCATCAGTGAGTCACCAGGGTGGGAGACCCAGTACTTC. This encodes CAISESPGWETQYF.

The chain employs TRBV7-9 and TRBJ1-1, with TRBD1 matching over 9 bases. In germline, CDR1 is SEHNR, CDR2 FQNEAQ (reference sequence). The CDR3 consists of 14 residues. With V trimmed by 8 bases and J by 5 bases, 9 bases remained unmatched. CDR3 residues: CASGKNRGQTEAFF. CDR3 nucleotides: TGTGCCAGCGGTAAGAACAGGGGGCAGACTGAAGCTTTCTTT.

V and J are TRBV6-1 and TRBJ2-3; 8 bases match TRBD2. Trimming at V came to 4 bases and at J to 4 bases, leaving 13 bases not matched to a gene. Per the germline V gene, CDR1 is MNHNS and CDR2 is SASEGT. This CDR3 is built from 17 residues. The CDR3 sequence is CASSVGTRGNWADTQYF. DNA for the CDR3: TGTGCCAGCAGTGTCGGGACTAGAGGGAACTGGGCAGATACGCAGTATTTT.

CDR3 coding DNA: TGTGCCAGCAGCTTGTGGTCTATTTTCTCCTACGAGCAGTACTTC. Protein product: CASSLWSIFSYEQYF. The V and J genes are TRBV5-6 and TRBJ2-7; unclear D gene. This CDR3 comprises 15 residues. V lost 1 base, J lost 0 bases, and 11 bases lay in between. Per germline, CDR1 SGHDT and CDR2 YYEEEE.

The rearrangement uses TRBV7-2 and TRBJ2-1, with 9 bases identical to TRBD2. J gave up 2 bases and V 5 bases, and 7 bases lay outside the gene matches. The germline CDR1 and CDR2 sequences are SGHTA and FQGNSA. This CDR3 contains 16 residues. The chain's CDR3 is CASSDSGRLAYNEQFF. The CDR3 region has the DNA TGTGCCAGCAGCGATAGCGGGAGATTGGCCTACAATGAGCAGTTCTTC.

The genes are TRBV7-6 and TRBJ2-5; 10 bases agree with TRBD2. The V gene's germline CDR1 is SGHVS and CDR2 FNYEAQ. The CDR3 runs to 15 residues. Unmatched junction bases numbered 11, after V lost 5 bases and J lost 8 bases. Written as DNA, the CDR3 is TGTGCCAGCAGCCCCTTGGGGGGGACTAGCGCCACCCAGTACTTC. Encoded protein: CASSPLGGTSATQYF.

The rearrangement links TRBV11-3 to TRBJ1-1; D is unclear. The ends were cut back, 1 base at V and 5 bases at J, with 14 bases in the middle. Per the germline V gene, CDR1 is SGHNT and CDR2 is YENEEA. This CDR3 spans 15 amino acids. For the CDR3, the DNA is TGTGCCAGCAGCTTAGTTGTGGTAAAGGATACTGAAGCTTTCTTT. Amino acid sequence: CASSLVVVKDTEAFF.

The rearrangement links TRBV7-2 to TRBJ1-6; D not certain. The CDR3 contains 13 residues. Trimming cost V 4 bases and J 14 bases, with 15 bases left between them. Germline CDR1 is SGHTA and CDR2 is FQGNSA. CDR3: CASSSPPGKALHF. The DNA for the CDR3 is TGTGCCAGCAGCTCCCCCCCCGGGAAGGCCCTCCACTTT. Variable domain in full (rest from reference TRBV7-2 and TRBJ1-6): GAGVSQSPSNKVTEKGKDVELRCDPISGHTALYWYRQSLGQGLEFLIYFQGNSAPDKSGLPSDRFSAERTGGSVSTLTIQRTQQEDSAVYLCASSSPPGKALHFGNGTRLTVT.

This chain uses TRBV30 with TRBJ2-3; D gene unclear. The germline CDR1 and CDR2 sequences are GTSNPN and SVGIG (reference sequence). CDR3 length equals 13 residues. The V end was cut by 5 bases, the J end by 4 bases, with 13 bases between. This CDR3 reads CAWGDRLADTQYF. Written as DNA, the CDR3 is TGTGCCTGGGGGGATCGACTGGCAGATACGCAGTATTTT.

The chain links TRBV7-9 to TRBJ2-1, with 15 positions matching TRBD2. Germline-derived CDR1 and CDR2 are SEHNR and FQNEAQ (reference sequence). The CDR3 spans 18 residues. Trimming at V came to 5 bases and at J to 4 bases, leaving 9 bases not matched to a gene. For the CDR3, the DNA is TGTGCCAGCAGCAGAAGAGGGACTAGCGGGAGGAGGTACAATGAGCAGTTCTTC. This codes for CASSRRGTSGRRYNEQFF.

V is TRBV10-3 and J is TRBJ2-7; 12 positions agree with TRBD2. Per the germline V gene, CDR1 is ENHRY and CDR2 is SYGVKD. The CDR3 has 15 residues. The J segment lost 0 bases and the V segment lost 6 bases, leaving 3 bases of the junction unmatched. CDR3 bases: TGTGCCATCAGCCTGACTAGCGGGAGCTCCTACGAGCAGTACTTC. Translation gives CAISLTSGSSYEQYF.

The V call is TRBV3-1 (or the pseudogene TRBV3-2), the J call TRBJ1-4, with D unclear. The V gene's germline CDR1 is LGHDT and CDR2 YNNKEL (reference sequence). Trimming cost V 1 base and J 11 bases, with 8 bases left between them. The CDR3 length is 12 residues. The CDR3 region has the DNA TGTGCCAGCAGCCAAGCGTCCGGGAAACTGTTTTTT. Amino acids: CASSQASGKLFF.

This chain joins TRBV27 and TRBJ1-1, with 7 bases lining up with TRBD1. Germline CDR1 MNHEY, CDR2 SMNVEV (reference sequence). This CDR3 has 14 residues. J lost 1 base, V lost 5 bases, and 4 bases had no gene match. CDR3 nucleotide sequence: TGTGCCAGCAGTGTCAGGGGGACGAACACTGAAGCTTTCTTT. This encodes CASSVRGTNTEAFF.

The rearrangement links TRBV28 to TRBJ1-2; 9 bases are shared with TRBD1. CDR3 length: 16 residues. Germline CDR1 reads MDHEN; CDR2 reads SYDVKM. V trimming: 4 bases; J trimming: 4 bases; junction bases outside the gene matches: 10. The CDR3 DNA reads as TGTGCCAGCAGTTCTCCGGGACAGGGTGTACTCTATGGCTACACCTTC. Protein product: CASSSPGQGVLYGYTF.

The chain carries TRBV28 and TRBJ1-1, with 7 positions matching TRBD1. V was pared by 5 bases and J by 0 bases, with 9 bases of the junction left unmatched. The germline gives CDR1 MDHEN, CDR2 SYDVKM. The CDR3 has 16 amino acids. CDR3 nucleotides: TGTGCCAGCAGTCCCTTGAGACAGGGATTGAACACTGAAGCTTTCTTT. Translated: CASSPLRQGLNTEAFF.

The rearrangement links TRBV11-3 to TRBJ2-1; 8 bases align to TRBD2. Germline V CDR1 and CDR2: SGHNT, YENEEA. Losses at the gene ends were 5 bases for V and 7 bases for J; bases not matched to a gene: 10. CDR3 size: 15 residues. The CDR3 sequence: CASSPRAGVSNEQFF. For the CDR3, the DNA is TGTGCCAGCAGCCCAAGAGCGGGAGTGTCGAATGAGCAGTTCTTC.

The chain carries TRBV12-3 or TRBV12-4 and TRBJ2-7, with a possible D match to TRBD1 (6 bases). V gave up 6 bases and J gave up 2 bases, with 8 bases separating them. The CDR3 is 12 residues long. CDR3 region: CASSRGAYEQYF. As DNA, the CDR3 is TGTGCCAGCAGCAGGGGCGCCTACGAGCAGTACTTC.

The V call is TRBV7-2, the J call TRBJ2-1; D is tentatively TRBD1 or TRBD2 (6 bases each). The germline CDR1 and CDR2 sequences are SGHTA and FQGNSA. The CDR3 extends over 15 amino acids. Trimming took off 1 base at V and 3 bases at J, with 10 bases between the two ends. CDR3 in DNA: TGTGCCAGCAGCTTAGAGGAGGGGGTCTACAATGAGCAGTTCTTC. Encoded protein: CASSLEEGVYNEQFF.

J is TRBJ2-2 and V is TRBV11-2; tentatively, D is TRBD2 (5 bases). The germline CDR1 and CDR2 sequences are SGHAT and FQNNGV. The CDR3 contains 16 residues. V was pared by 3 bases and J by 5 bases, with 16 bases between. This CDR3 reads CASSFNGLRGTGELFF. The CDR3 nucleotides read TGTGCCAGCAGCTTTAATGGTTTAAGAGGGACCGGGGAGCTGTTTTTT.